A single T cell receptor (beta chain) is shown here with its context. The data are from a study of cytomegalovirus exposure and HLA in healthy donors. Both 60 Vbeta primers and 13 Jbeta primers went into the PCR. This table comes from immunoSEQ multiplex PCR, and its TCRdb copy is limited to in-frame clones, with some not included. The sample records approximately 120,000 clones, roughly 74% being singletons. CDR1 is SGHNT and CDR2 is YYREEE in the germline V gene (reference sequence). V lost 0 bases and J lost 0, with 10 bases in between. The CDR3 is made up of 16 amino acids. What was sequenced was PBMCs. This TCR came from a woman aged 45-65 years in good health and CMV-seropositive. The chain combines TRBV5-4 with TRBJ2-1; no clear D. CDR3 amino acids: CASSLVAWSSYNEQFF. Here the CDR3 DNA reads TGTGCCAGCAGCTTGGTTGCCTGGAGCTCCTACAATGAGCAGTTCTTC.